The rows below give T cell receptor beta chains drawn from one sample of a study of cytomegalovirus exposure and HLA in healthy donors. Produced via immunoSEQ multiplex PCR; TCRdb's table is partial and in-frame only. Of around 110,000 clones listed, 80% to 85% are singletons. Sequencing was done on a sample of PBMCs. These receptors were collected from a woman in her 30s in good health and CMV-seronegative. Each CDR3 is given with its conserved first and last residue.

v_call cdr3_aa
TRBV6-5 CASSYSGHFSRDGYTF
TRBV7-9 CASSRAGGFTDTQYF
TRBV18 CASSPRDSWMNTEAFF
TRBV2 CASSKGQGLSEAFF
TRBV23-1 CASSHGTPTYEQYF
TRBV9 CASSVLSGETYNEQFF
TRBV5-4 CASSLPSGSGVEQFF
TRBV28 CASSLVTGEKLFF
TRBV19 CASSIGFGSSGNTIYF
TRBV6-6 CASRDGRNNEQFF
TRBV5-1 CASTTSGRDEQYF
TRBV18 CASSPSTSPNEQFF
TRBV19 CASSGRDRGNNEQFF
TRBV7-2 CASIARGDTEAFF
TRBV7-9 CASSLPSGGAMKTQYF
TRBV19 CASSIGGVRSTDTQYF
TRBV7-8 CASSLRRDGYEQYF
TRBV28 CASSRPGTGVGNQPQHF
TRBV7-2 CASSLRGGSGSPDTQYF
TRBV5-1 CASSPRLAPNTGELFF
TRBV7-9 CASSFGTGNYGYTF
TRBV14 CASSLLGQGLEEYF
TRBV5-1 CASSKGTQETQYF
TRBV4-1 CASSQGGLAGYNEQFF
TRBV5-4 CASSLGPAGEETQYF
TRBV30 CAWSPSRFQHF
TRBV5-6 CASGAGGEETQYF
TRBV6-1 CASSDGQGNSPLHF
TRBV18 CASSPPNADEQYF
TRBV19 CASSFNYEQYF
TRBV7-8 CASRAGTGNTEAFF
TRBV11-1 CASSSRTLRDEQFF
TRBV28 CASTTPGQGIAETQYF
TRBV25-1 CASSELAGGGNEQFF
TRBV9 CASSVARTTGELFF
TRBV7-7 CASSLLPTGQGRLTDTQYF
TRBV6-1 CASGGDSYEQYF
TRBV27 CASSSLGVDTQYF
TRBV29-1 CSVAAGGLSNEQFF
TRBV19 CASSISDRVNTEAFF
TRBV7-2 CASSPLAVQETQYF
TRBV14 CASSPRGAGGALTDTQYF
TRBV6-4 CASGQDRTDTQYF
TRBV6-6 CASTMGPIEDYGYTF
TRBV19 CATRSGPLINEQFF
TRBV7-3 CASTAQASSYEQYF
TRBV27 CASSRDRGNEKLFF
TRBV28 CASTRDRGPGELFF
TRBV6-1 CASIEEGGQPQHF
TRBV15 CATSRDHGSDEQYF
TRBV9 CASSRENSYEQYF
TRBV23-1 CASSHGQGSSGNTIYF
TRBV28 CASSLVRASGSQETQYF
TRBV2 CASSGGHSYEQYF
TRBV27 CASSLAGGDEQFF
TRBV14 CASSQGDRGMSYNEQFF
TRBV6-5 CASSADWNQETQYF